The clone carrying this TCR beta chain was found a few times. Naive CD8 T cells were picked out by sorting for CD8+CD4-CCR7+CD45RA+. Methods described previously, with TCR primers listed, were used for bulk TCR libraries. Each CDR3 protein gets one entry after TCRdb re-called the PCR reads with MiXCR. This table holds approximately 8,000 distinct CDR3 sequences, about a third found once. Per germline, CDR1 KGHSH and CDR2 LQKENI. The CDR3 is made up of 12 amino acids. Trimming cost V 8 bases and J 2 bases, with 8 bases left between them. This sample was taken from a study of molecular identifiers for immune sequencing clone quantification.

Material for sequencing was naive CD8+ T cells from blood, with Jurkat cell RNA spiked in. Documented subset: FACS-sorted CD8+CD4-CCR7+CD45RA+ naive T cells. The clonotype originates from a human donor in good health. Some libraries in this study had Jurkat cell RNA spiked in. The rearrangement joins TRBV18 to TRBJ2-3; unclear D gene. CDR3: CASQRITDTQYF. The CDR3, as DNA: TGTGCCAGCCAACGCATCACAGATACGCAGTATTTT. Full variable domain (rest looked up from reference TRBV18 and TRBJ2-3): NAGVMQNPRHLVRRRGQEARLRCSPMKGHSHVYWYRQLPEEGLKFMVYLQKENIIDESGMPKERFSAEFPKEGPSILRIQQVVRGDSAAYFCASQRITDTQYFGPGTRLTVL.